Detailed here is one TCR beta chain. The sample holds a few counts of this clone. Its antigen is currently not known. No much larger clone is present one base from it, and per-base qualities are unavailable. Each collaborating institution followed its own protocols to collect whole blood in K2EDTA tubes. For TCRbeta analysis, collaborators shipped samples in one of three forms: frozen whole blood, isolated PBMCs, or DNA extracted from either of those sample types. TCRbeta CDR3 regions were amplified from genomic DNA using the immunoSEQ Assay, a bias-controlled multiplex PCR. The authors processed their data as follows. Nucleated cell counts per sample were estimated from amplification of reference gene primers within the assay. To quantify the absolute abundance of each unique TCRbeta CDR3 rearrangement, sequence reads were collapsed and filtered. For each sample, productive Simpson clonality was calculated by taking the square root of Simpson's diversity index across productive rearrangements. Here the immuneACCESS table is served through TCRdb, limited to in-frame sequences with V and J called. Missing clones are a known gap in these copies; in checked studies unresolved V genes cover under half, and the rest lacks a known reason. The DNA was the basis for D and trimming; V, J and clone size are from that table. The sample table contains some 200,000 clones; only one count was recorded for 65% to 90% of them. The ten top clones hold over 4.5% of the sample.

This specimen belongs to a study of blood T cell repertoires in COVID-19 (TCRdb year 2020). In the study overall: The collaborator samples originated in the United States, Italy and Spain and spanned the acute and convalescent phases of COVID-19. The repertoires were released in a freely available public database intended as a resource for research on the immune response to SARS-CoV-2. HLA class I and class II types, where available, came from metadata supplied by the sample provider rather than from assay-based typing. Subjects who had been exposed to COVID-19, were actively infected with it, or had recovered from it provided the deeply sampled blood TCRbeta repertoires that made up the dataset. The samples were drawn from the first 160 participants of the ongoing ImmuneRACE study and from some 1,300 subjects provided by 6 global collaborators. The material from the prospective study consisted of cDNA or gDNA derived from T cells, B-cell-depleted T cells, or PBMCs. A de-identified subject ID, COVID-19 status, age in years and sex were almost always included in the sample metadata.

CDR1 and CDR2, per the germline V gene (reference sequence), are WNHNN and SYGVQD. V is shortened by 4 bases, J by 5 bases, and the region joining them spans 14 bases. From the cysteine up to the phenylalanine, the CDR3 has a length of 15 residues. Just the 45-base CDR3 DNA is kept, in frame starting at base 1. Study-wide findings and limitations: The amount of clinical and demographic metadata varied by source and participant and was provided uncurated.

Sequencing used peripheral blood. Rearrangement joined TRBV10-1 to TRBJ2-2; the D gene remains uncertain. This receptor was taken from a man older than 75 with acute or convalescent COVID-19. The DNA sequence follows: TGCGCCAGCAGTGGTGGGCCCCGCTGGACCGGGGAGCTGTTTTTT. The encoded protein is CASSGGPRWTGELFF.